This section outlines one T cell receptor beta chain sequence together with its context. The specificity of this receptor is unknown. Compared with germline, one end of the junction differs, possibly owing to a read error. Before genomic DNA extraction, conventional CD4+ T cells were isolated from blood as CD25-low CD127-high cells. Repertoire analyses used several healthy control donors as the comparison group. For CDR1 and CDR2, the germline V gene lists SGHTA and FQGNSA. The CDR3 starts with the cysteine, ends with the phenylalanine, and has 16 residues. Only the CDR3 DNA is retained, 48 bases long and in frame from the first base. These data belong to a study of regulatory and conventional T cells in RAG deficiency (dated by TCRdb to the late 2010s). As for the study more broadly: The study used high-throughput TCR beta sequencing to compare repertoire diversity and composition of Treg, conventional CD4+ and CD8+ T cells between RAG-deficient patients and healthy controls. Results the study describes overall, beyond this receptor: Compared with control T-cell subpopulations, the RAG-deficient patients had markedly lower Shannon entropy and higher Simpson indices. Shorter CDR3 lengths were found in all patient T-cell subsets, and >90% Treg-Tconv repertoire overlap at nucleotide and amino acid level was observed in Omenn syndrome patients. Compared with controls, Omenn syndrome and CID/AS patients had about 100-fold fewer unique TCR beta sequences in Treg cells, whereas the reduction in the other subsets was about 10-fold. Some T-cell subset analyses were not done for some subjects. Rather than being bona fide Treg cells, the sorted CD25-high CD127-low cells in Omenn syndrome patients may represent peripherally activated cells.

The method was the immunoSEQ multiplex PCR assay. Genomic DNA from the sorted T-cell subsets was used to amplify and sequence rearranged TCR beta chain products. The original pipeline was this. Repertoire diversity of productive TCR beta rearrangements was quantified using Shannon entropy and Simpson indices. To gauge clonal expansion, the frequencies of the 100 most abundant productive TCR beta clonotypes among total reads were added together. The TRB repertoires were scored with a self-reactivity index that is based on amino acid usage at CDR3beta positions 6 and 7. Two-way ANOVA was applied to the repertoire analyses, whereas Student t or Mann-Whitney tests were applied to the flow cytometric analyses. TCRdb obtained this table from immuneACCESS and retained in-frame rearrangements with V and J assigned. These tables miss some clones; where compared with another copy, unresolved V genes account for less than half of the shortfall, and the remainder is unexplained. V and J calls and clone size are as listed in that table; D and trimming were resolved from the DNA. Recorded for this sample are some 35,000 clones; 76% of them occurred a single time. Roughly 3% of the sample goes to the ten largest clones.

The same sample was also used in a study of regulatory T cells. As the second study states: The multiplex PCR relied on 52 forward TRBV primers and 13 reverse TRBJ primers, and amplification bias was corrected through assay-based and computational methods. Patient repertoires showed restricted unique TRB V-J pairs and skewed V and J gene usage, most marked in regulatory T cells. The study compared T-cell receptor beta repertoires of sorted regulatory, conventional CD4+ and CD8+ T cells between CD3G-deficient patients and healthy controls. Ficoll density separation was used to isolate peripheral blood mononuclear cells. Within the immunoSEQ assay, multiplex PCR amplified rearranged TRB loci from genomic DNA. TRB amplicons were sequenced using an Illumina HiSeq platform. Raw sequences were error-filtered and aligned to reference gene sequences by custom algorithms, then analyzed with the immunoSEQ online tools. The frequencies of productive and nonproductive TRB rearrangements were evaluated among unique sequences as well as among total sequences. Group comparisons used t tests, Mann-Whitney tests or two-way ANOVA run in Prism software.

The sequenced sample was CD4+ effector T cells sorted from blood. This sequence was found in a human donor in good health. The rearrangement combines TRBV7-2 with TRBJ1-2, and 8 bases in between align with TRBD1. The sequenced DNA is TGTGCCAGCGGCTTGGGCAGGGGGCCCCTATTATATGGCTACACCTTC. This sequence encodes CASGLGRGPLLYGYTF.